This is a list of T cell receptor beta chains from one sample in a study of human versus mouse CDR3 diversity and MHC coevolution. Sequenced by immunoSEQ multiplex PCR; TCRdb stores in-frame clones only, minus some. The sample has 86,000 or so clones; around 93% are singletons. Source material: naive CD4+ T cells from blood. Receptor source: a person between 25 and 70 years old in good health. Both conserved end residues are part of each CDR3. The D gene is left open where the match is weak. A row's size may be missing; if present it is once, few, many or a size class.

j_call	clone_size	d_call	v_call	cdr3_aa	cdr3_nt
TRBJ2-1	NA	NA	TRBV27	CASSSQGMKFF	TGTGCCAGCAGTTCACAGGGAATGAAGTTCTTC
TRBJ1-1	once	TRBD1	TRBV4-2	CASSQPGTGGLEAFF	TGTGCCAGCAGCCAACCCGGGACAGGGGGCCTAGAAGCTTTCTTT
TRBJ2-7	once	NA	TRBV27	CASGRTVRNEQYF	TGTGCCAGCGGCAGGACAGTCCGGAACGAGCAGTACTTC
TRBJ1-1	NA	TRBD1	TRBV10-3	CAISVAQGAVRVNTEAFF	TGTGCCATCAGTGTCGCCCAGGGGGCTGTGAGGGTGAACACTGAAGCTTTCTTT
TRBJ2-1	NA	TRBD2	TRBV4-1	CAAGLGLASNEQFF	TGCGCAGCGGGCCTCGGACTAGCTAGTAATGAGCAGTTCTTC
TRBJ2-2	NA	TRBD2	TRBV7-9	CASRPLSGTNTGELFF	TGTGCCAGCAGACCGTTAAGCGGGACGAACACCGGGGAGCTGTTTTTT
TRBJ2-7	NA	TRBD1	TRBV29-1	CSGGTGRYEQYF	TGCAGCGGGGGGACAGGGCGGTACGAGCAGTACTTC
TRBJ1-1	NA	TRBD1	TRBV7-2	CASSAYRGPSSNTEAFF	TGTGCCAGCAGCGCTTACAGGGGGCCTTCCTCTAACACTGAAGCTTTCTTT
TRBJ2-1	NA	TRBD1	TRBV27	CASSLSPPGGFSDSYNEQFF	TGTGCCAGCAGTTTATCCCCCCCAGGGGGCTTTAGCGACTCCTACAATGAGCAGTTCTTC
TRBJ2-1	NA	TRBD2	TRBV4-1	CASQSRGGLAGRYNEQFF	TGCGCCAGCCAAAGCCGGGGCGGACTAGCGGGAAGATACAATGAGCAGTTCTTC
TRBJ1-2	once	TRBD1	TRBV5-1	CASSRDSYGYTF	TGCGCCAGCAGCCGGGACAGCTATGGCTACACCTTC
TRBJ1-5	NA	TRBD1	TRBV28	CASIDWDRGSGQPQHF	TGTGCCAGCATTGATTGGGACAGGGGGTCGGGGCAGCCCCAGCATTTT
TRBJ2-7	NA	NA	TRBV19	CASTGVWGSYEQYF	TGTGCCAGTACGGGGGTTTGGGGTTCCTACGAGCAGTACTTC
TRBJ2-2	NA	NA	TRBV29-1	CSGRAVGAGGELFF	TGCAGCGGGCGGGCAGTGGGTGCGGGCGGGGAGCTGTTTTTT
TRBJ1-5	NA	TRBD1	TRBV7-2	CASSTRTGENQPQHF	TGTGCCAGCAGCACCCGGACAGGGGAAAATCAGCCCCAGCATTTT
TRBJ1-2	NA	TRBD1	TRBV27	CASSRYKGDSLNYGYTF	TGTGCCAGCAGTCGCTATAAGGGGGACAGCCTTAACTATGGCTACACCTTC
TRBJ2-7	once	NA	TRBV6-1	CASVRGVMSYEQYF	TGTGCCAGCGTCAGGGGGGTAATGTCCTACGAGCAGTACTTC
TRBJ2-7	NA	TRBD1	TRBV5-1	CASSSGQGLGEQYF	TGCGCCAGCAGCAGCGGACAGGGGTTGGGCGAGCAGTACTTC
TRBJ1-5	NA	NA	TRBV19	CASSTQGGSNQPQHF	TGTGCCAGTAGTACTCAGGGCGGAAGCAATCAGCCCCAGCATTTT
TRBJ1-6	NA	TRBD1	TRBV18	CASSPPGTGGDSPLHF	TGTGCCAGCTCACCACCCGGGACAGGGGGAGATTCACCCCTCCACTTT
TRBJ1-2	NA	NA	TRBV7-3	CASSRRLYGYTF	TGTGCCAGCAGCCGCCGGTTGTATGGCTACACCTTC
TRBJ2-7	NA	NA	TRBV5-6	CASSLARYEQYF	TGTGCCAGCAGCTTGGCTAGGTACGAGCAGTACTTC
TRBJ1-4	NA	TRBD1	TRBV29-1	CSVRGQGSEKLFF	TGCAGCGTGAGAGGACAGGGAAGTGAAAAACTGTTTTTT
TRBJ2-5	NA	NA	TRBV7-7	CASSLAGDLQETQYF	TGTGCCAGCAGCTTAGCCGGGGATCTCCAAGAGACCCAGTACTTC
TRBJ2-1	once	NA	TRBV9	CASSPSDGGRLAYNEQFF	TGTGCCAGCAGCCCATCGGACGGGGGTAGACTAGCCTACAATGAGCAGTTCTTC
TRBJ2-7	NA	TRBD2	TRBV10-3	CAISGLAGTYEQYF	TGTGCCATCAGTGGACTAGCGGGAACCTACGAGCAGTACTTC
TRBJ1-6	NA	NA	TRBV28	CASSKGRGIYNSPLHF	TGTGCCAGCAGTAAGGGTCGGGGGATCTATAATTCACCCCTCCACTTT
TRBJ2-1	NA	NA	TRBV5-1	CASSLMVSYNEQFF	TGCGCCAGCAGCTTGATGGTTAGCTACAATGAGCAGTTCTTC
TRBJ1-2	once	NA	TRBV28	CASRSGQNYGYTF	TGTGCCAGCAGGTCCGGACAGAACTATGGCTACACCTTC
TRBJ1-5	few	NA	TRBV19	CASSYGGNQPQHF	TGTGCCAGTAGTTACGGGGGCAATCAGCCCCAGCATTTT
TRBJ1-1	NA	NA	TRBV7-7	CASSLRQGYMAFF	TGTGCTAGCAGCTTACGGCAGGGGTATATGGCTTTCTTT
TRBJ1-2	NA	NA	TRBV7-2	CASSLGQSRDYGYTF	TGTGCCAGCAGCTTAGGACAGTCTAGGGACTATGGCTACACCTTC